Listed here are 29 T cell receptor beta chains from one sample, sequenced in a study of blood T cell repertoires in COVID-19. Data came from immunoSEQ multiplex PCR; TCRdb stores just in-frame clones and leaves some out. The table shows about 360,000 clones, with about four fifths occurring only once. Sequencing was carried out using peripheral blood. The receptors stem from a man aged 25-45 years with active or convalescent COVID-19.

The sample holds a few counts of this clone. The chain links TRBV6-6 to TRBJ2-3, with 10 nucleotides matching TRBD1. The CDR3 totals 16 residues. Germline-derived CDR1 and CDR2 are MNHNY and SVGAGI (reference sequence). V lost 2 bases, J lost 4 bases, and 6 bases stayed unmatched. The CDR3 here is CASSYTRDRGSDTQYF. CDR3 nucleotide sequence: TGTGCCAGCAGTTACACCCGGGACAGGGGATCAGATACGCAGTATTTT.

The rearrangement joins TRBV5-8 to TRBJ2-6; D uncertain. The CDR3 is 11 amino acids. Germline V CDR1 and CDR2: SGHTS, YDEGEE. Trimming took off 4 bases at V and 9 bases at J, with 5 bases between the two ends. Here the CDR3 DNA reads TGTGCCAGCAGCCTAATCAACGTCCTGACTTTC. Translated, it gives CASSLINVLTF.

This chain joins TRBV7-3 and TRBJ2-7, with 12 nucleotides matching TRBD2. With V trimmed by 5 bases and J by 7 bases, 9 bases remained unmatched. CDR1 is SGHTA, CDR2 FQGTGA, per germline. The CDR3 has 15 residues. The CDR3 here is CASSPRLAGVGEQYF. The CDR3 nucleotides read TGTGCCAGCAGCCCCAGACTAGCGGGAGTAGGAGAGCAGTACTTC.

The chain uses TRBV11-3 and TRBJ2-1; TRBD2 agrees at 11 bases. The CDR3 is 16 residues long. CDR1 SGHNT and CDR2 YENEEA come from the germline V gene. The J segment lost 4 bases and the V segment lost 1 base, leaving 3 bases of the junction unmatched. The CDR3 here is CASSLGTSGSYNEQFF. The CDR3 DNA reads as TGTGCCAGCAGCTTAGGGACTAGCGGGTCGTACAATGAGCAGTTCTTC.

The genes are TRBV7-3 and TRBJ2-7; TRBD1 agrees at 9 bases. The germline V gene encodes CDR1 SGHTA and CDR2 FQGTGA. The ends lost 3 bases at V and 2 bases at J; junction bases unmatched: 5. This CDR3 region has 15 residues. The CDR3 nucleotides are TGTGCCAGCAGCTTGGGACAGGGTCTGGCCTACGAGCAGTACTTC. This sequence encodes CASSLGQGLAYEQYF.

The rearrangement uses TRBV18 and TRBJ1-4; TRBD1 matches at 7 bases. Germline values: CDR1 KGHSH, CDR2 LQKENI. The CDR3 length is 14 residues. Losses at the gene ends were 3 bases for V and 2 bases for J; bases not matched to a gene: 0. CDR3 amino acids: CASSPGQTNEKLFF. Here the CDR3 DNA reads TGTGCCAGCTCACCGGGACAGACTAATGAAAAACTGTTTTTT. The full variable domain, with the rest looked up from reference TRBV18 and TRBJ1-4, is NAGVMQNPRHLVRRRGQEARLRCSPMKGHSHVYWYRQLPEEGLKFMVYLQKENIIDESGMPKERFSAEFPKEGPSILRIQQVVRGDSAAYFCASSPGQTNEKLFFGSGTQLSVL.

J is TRBJ1-1 and V is TRBV6-2 or TRBV6-3; D is unresolved. The V end was cut by 6 bases, the J end by 0 bases, with 8 bases between. The CDR3 is made up of 13 amino acids. Germline-derived CDR1 and CDR2 are MNHEY and SVGEGT. CDR3 amino acids: CASSLSMNTEAFF. The CDR3 DNA follows: TGTGCCAGCAGCCTGAGTATGAACACTGAAGCTTTCTTT.

The chain combines TRBV19 with TRBJ1-1; 7 positions agree with TRBD1. After removal of 10 bases from V and 7 bases from J, the junction contained 12 bases not matched to a gene. This CDR3 has 13 residues. CDR1 is LNHDA and CDR2 is SQIVND in the germline V gene (reference sequence). For the CDR3, the DNA is TGTGCCACCCGGGACAGAGCCATCGATGAAGCTTTCTTT. Its protein is CATRDRAIDEAFF.

The J gene is TRBJ2-2, the V gene TRBV27; 8 nucleotides agree with TRBD1. Germline V gene sequence: CDR1 MNHEY, CDR2 SMNVEV (reference sequence). The CDR3 consists of 15 residues. The J segment lost 7 bases and the V segment lost 3 bases, leaving 7 bases of the junction unmatched. CDR3 DNA sequence: TGTGCCAGCAGTTTTCAGGGGGCTAAGGTCGGGGAGCTGTTTTTT. This codes for CASSFQGAKVGELFF.

To note about this clone: At one end, the junction sequence differs from germline, possibly due to a read error. The rearrangement links TRBV11-2 to TRBJ2-1, with 10 positions matching TRBD2. Germline assignment: CDR1 SGHAT and CDR2 FQNNGV. The length of the CDR3 is 15 residues. This CDR3 reads CASRLAGGIYNEQFF. CDR3 DNA sequence: TGTGCCAGCAGGTTAGCGGGGGGCATCTACAATGAGCAGTTCTTC.

This sequence joins TRBV5-1 and TRBJ2-1; a possible D gene is TRBD1 (7 bases). CDR1 and CDR2 (germline): SGHRS, YFSETQ. Trimming took off 4 bases at V and 9 bases at J, with 23 bases between the two ends. CDR3 length: 16 amino acids. CDR3 sequence (DNA): TGCGCCAGCAGCCTCCCGTTGACAGGGACTTCGGGTGAGCAGTTCTTC. Translation: CASSLPLTGTSGEQFF.

In this sample, this clone turned up a few times. The chain joins TRBV24-1 to TRBJ2-2, with 11 bases fitting TRBD1. The germline V gene encodes CDR1 KGHDR and CDR2 SFDVKD. The CDR3 runs 16 residues. Trimming removed 6 bases from V and 4 bases from J; junction bases left unmatched: 6. CDR3 sequence: CATSIRTGGSTGELFF. The CDR3 coding sequence is TGTGCCACCAGTATACGGACAGGGGGCAGCACCGGGGAGCTGTTTTTT.

The chain joins TRBV5-1 to TRBJ2-1; no reliable D call. V was cut by 5 bases and J by 1 base, with 7 bases left in between. CDR3 length: 13 amino acids. Per germline, CDR1 SGHRS and CDR2 YFSETQ. CDR3 residues: CASRRESYNEQFF. CDR3 sequence (DNA): TGCGCCAGCAGGAGAGAATCCTACAATGAGCAGTTCTTC.

The chain carries TRBV6-5 and TRBJ1-4; D gene unclear. The germline V gene has CDR1 MNHEY and CDR2 SVGAGI. The CDR3 covers 12 residues. Trimming removed 4 bases from V and 6 bases from J, with 6 bases in between. CDR3 region: CASSSADEKLFF. The CDR3 DNA reads as TGTGCCAGCAGTTCCGCGGATGAAAAACTGTTTTTT.

The gene calls are TRBV9 and TRBJ1-2, with D perhaps TRBD1 (5 bases). The germline gives CDR1 SGDLS, CDR2 YYNGEE. V was shortened by 0 bases and J by 2 bases, with 14 bases between the two germline ends. This CDR3 is 16 amino acids long. The CDR3 region is CASSVEAGRANYGYTF. The CDR3 coding sequence is TGTGCCAGCAGCGTAGAAGCGGGCAGGGCCAACTATGGCTACACCTTC.

The chain couples TRBV28 to TRBJ1-2, with TRBD1 identical over 7 bases. Germline loops: CDR1 MDHEN, CDR2 SYDVKM. The junction had 9 bases not matched to a gene; V was cut back by 4 bases and J by 4 bases. CDR3 length: 15 amino acids. CDR3 nucleotide sequence: TGTGCCAGCAGTTCCTACCAAAGGGGGCTCTATGGCTACACCTTC. It translates to CASSSYQRGLYGYTF.

The V call is TRBV29-1, the J call TRBJ1-1; no reliable D call. CDR3 length: 13 residues. CDR1 and CDR2 (germline): SQVTM, ANQGSEA. Trimming took off 4 bases at V and 2 bases at J, with 11 bases between the two ends. The CDR3 loop reads CSVVREPNTEAFF. DNA for the CDR3: TGCAGCGTTGTTAGGGAGCCAAACACTGAAGCTTTCTTT.

The rearrangement joins TRBV21-1 to TRBJ2-7; the D call TRBD2 from the table was never checked on the DNA. TRBV21-1 has pseudogene status. This CDR3 has 13 residues. CDR3 region: CASSSKGGFKQYF. The CDR3 bases are TGTGCCAGCAGCTCAAAAGGAGGGTTCAAGCAGTACTTC.

Worth noting for this clone: At the DNA level, this CDR3 is encoded by other sequences in the same sample as well. V usage is TRBV24-1 and J usage is TRBJ2-1; 8 nucleotides agree with TRBD2. The germline V gene has CDR1 KGHDR and CDR2 SFDVKD. The V gene end was trimmed by 2 bases and the J gene end by 4 bases; junction bases not matched to a gene: 6. CDR3 length: 16 residues. In nucleotides, the CDR3 is TGTGCCACCAGTGATTCTTTAGCGGGGCCTTACAATGAGCAGTTCTTC. Its translation is CATSDSLAGPYNEQFF.

In its sample, this clone was seen a few times. V is TRBV11-2 and J is TRBJ1-6, with D unclear. Germline CDR1 and CDR2: SGHAT and FQNNGV. V was trimmed by 5 bases and J by 5 bases, leaving 16 bases between them. This CDR3 spans 16 amino acids. This CDR3 is CASSPRVGSNNSPLHF. The CDR3 region has the DNA TGTGCCAGCAGCCCACGGGTCGGGTCGAATAATTCACCCCTCCACTTT.

The chain employs TRBV29-1 and TRBJ1-2, with 10 bases that match TRBD1. Per the germline V gene, CDR1 is SQVTM and CDR2 is ANQGSEA. The junction had 10 bases not matched to a gene; V was cut back by 5 bases and J by 7 bases. This CDR3 is built from 14 residues. The CDR3 sequence is CSVPGTGVFGGYTF. The CDR3 DNA sequence: TGCAGCGTTCCCGGGACAGGGGTTTTTGGTGGCTACACCTTC.

This clone was seen a single time. V and J are TRBV30 and TRBJ2-7; TRBD1 might be the D (5 bases). The CDR3 covers 12 residues. In germline, CDR1 is GTSNPN, CDR2 SVGIG (reference sequence). The V end was cut by 0 bases, the J end by 6 bases, with 9 bases between. The DNA for the CDR3 is TGTGCCTGGAGTGTAGGGGATAGCGAGCAGTACTTC. This encodes CAWSVGDSEQYF.

The chain has TRBV19 and TRBJ1-1; TRBD1 matches 7 bases. This CDR3 is built from 17 residues. V lost 2 bases and J lost 0; bases outside the gene matches: 9. Germline V lookup: CDR1 LNHDA, CDR2 SQIVND (reference sequence). Here the CDR3 DNA reads TGTGCCAGTAGTATATCGAACAGGGGCCTCATGAACACTGAAGCTTTCTTT. This encodes CASSISNRGLMNTEAFF.

The chain has TRBV24-1 and TRBJ1-2; D gene ambiguous. The CDR3 extends over 14 amino acids. Trimming removed 6 bases at V and 2 bases at J, with 12 bases between. Germline CDR1 KGHDR, CDR2 SFDVKD. CDR3 bases: TGTGCCACCAGTCACCCTACAGAGAACTATGGCTACACCTTC. It is translated as CATSHPTENYGYTF.

The chain recombines TRBV11-3 with TRBJ2-1; 10 bases agree with TRBD1. CDR1 is SGHNT and CDR2 is YENEEA in the germline V gene. The CDR3 has 16 amino acids. Losses at the gene ends were 4 bases for V and 8 bases for J; bases not matched to a gene: 11. The CDR3 sequence is CASSSVWGTGDDEQFF. The CDR3 bases are TGTGCCAGCAGCTCTGTGTGGGGGACAGGGGACGATGAGCAGTTCTTC.

The genes are TRBV5-1 and TRBJ1-2, with a possible D match to TRBD1 (5 bases). The germline V and J ends were trimmed by 5 bases and 8 bases, with 19 bases remaining between them. Germline CDR1 and CDR2: SGHRS and YFSETQ. The CDR3 sequence is 14 residues long. In DNA, the CDR3 is TGCGCCAGCAGGAAGTTGGAGGGGAAAGAAGGCTACACCTTC. Protein sequence: CASRKLEGKEGYTF. The whole variable domain, filled in from reference TRBV5-1 and TRBJ1-2, reads KAGVTQTPRYLIKTRGQQVTLSCSPISGHRSVSWYQQTPGQGLQFLFEYFSETQRNKGNFPGRFSGRQFSNSRSEMNVSTLELGDSALYLCASRKLEGKEGYTFGSGTRLTVV.

The DNA for the CDR3 is TGTGCCAGCAGCCGGACAGAGGGATTTTCACCCCTCCACTTT. It codes for CASSRTEGFSPLHF. The chain uses TRBV5-4 and TRBJ1-6, with D maybe TRBD1 (6 bases). Germline CDR1 SGHNT, CDR2 YYREEE (reference sequence). The germline V and J ends were trimmed by 4 bases and 9 bases, with 14 bases remaining between them. This CDR3 is built from 14 residues.

The CDR3 spells CSVRSGSLTETQYF. CDR3 in DNA: TGCAGCGTTCGGTCCGGGTCCTTAACCGAGACCCAGTACTTC. The rearrangement links TRBV29-1 to TRBJ2-5; no definite D call. Germline values: CDR1 SQVTM, CDR2 ANQGSEA. The CDR3 runs 14 residues. Trimming took 5 bases from V and 5 from J, leaving 18 bases between them.

This chain uses TRBV28 with TRBJ1-4; D uncertain. Trimming stripped 7 bases from V and 4 bases from J, with 13 bases between. The length of the CDR3 is 14 residues. The germline V gene has CDR1 MDHEN and CDR2 SYDVKM. The CDR3 DNA sequence: TGTGCCAGCACCTCGGGTGGGTTTAATGAAAAACTGTTTTTT. It is translated as CASTSGGFNEKLFF.